There are a few counts of the clone carrying this T cell receptor beta chain. The target antigen is unknown. This entry belongs to a study of identical twins' blood T cells. Overall study findings and caveats: Out-of-frame TCRbeta clonotypes reportedly had markedly more similar V usage in twins than unrelated donors. Shared environment remains a possible cause of twin similarity.

Germline CDR1 reads SGHRS; CDR2 reads YFSETQ. V was clipped by 3 bases and J by 5 bases; unmatched bases: 7. CDR3 length: 15 residues. TCRdb fed the 5' RACE reads into MiXCR, producing one record per CDR3 protein. Counted here are 350,000 to 400,000 distinct CDR3 sequences, 28% occurring once; the ten biggest clones make up roughly 5.5%. This sequence joins TRBV5-1 and TRBJ2-1; 8 nucleotides agree with TRBD2. This receptor was identified in a woman aged 18-55 years in good health. Sequenced material: PBMCs. The CDR3 DNA reads as TGCGCCAGCAGCTCATCTAGCGGGCTTGACAATGAGCAGTTCTTC. As protein: CASSSSSGLDNEQFF. Full variable domain (outside the CDR3, taken from reference TRBV5-1 and TRBJ2-1): KAGVTQTPRYLIKTRGQQVTLSCSPISGHRSVSWYQQTPGQGLQFLFEYFSETQRNKGNFPGRFSGRQFSNSRSEMNVSTLELGDSALYLCASSSSSGLDNEQFFGPGTRLTVL.